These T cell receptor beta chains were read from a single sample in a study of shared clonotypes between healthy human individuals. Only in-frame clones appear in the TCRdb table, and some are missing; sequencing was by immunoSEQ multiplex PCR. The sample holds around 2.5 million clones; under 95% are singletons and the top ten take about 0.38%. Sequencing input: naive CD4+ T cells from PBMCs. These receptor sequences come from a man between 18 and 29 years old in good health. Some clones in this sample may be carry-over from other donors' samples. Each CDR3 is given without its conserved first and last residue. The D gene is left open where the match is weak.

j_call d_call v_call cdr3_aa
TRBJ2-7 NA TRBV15 ATSREPRGGYEQY
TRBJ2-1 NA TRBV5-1 ASSYGMASVYNEQF
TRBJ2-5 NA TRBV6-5 ASSYSGQETQY
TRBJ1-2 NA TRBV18 ASSPPRDSPGYT
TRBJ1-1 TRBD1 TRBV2 ASSEQGQGATEAF
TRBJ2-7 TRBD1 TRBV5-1 ASSRGQGKDEQY
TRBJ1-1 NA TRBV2 ASRQGEAF
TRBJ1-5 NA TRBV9 ASSAGFSNQPQH
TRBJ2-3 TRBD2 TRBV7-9 ASSPRLARGTDTQY
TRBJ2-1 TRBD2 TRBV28 ASRPSGSRDEQF
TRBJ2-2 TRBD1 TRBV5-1 ASSLDRGPTGELF
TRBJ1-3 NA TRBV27 ASSRVAGNTIY
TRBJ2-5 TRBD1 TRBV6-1 ASSPGQGRQETQY
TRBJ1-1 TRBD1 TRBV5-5 ASSSRVRDRANTEAF
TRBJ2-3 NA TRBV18 ASSPDGVARY
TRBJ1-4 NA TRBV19 ASNLQGNLNEKLF
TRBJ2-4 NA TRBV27 ASSLWPAYGAAKNIQY
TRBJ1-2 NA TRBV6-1 ASSEKGQGYGYT
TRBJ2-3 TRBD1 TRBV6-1 ASRKTGTDTQY
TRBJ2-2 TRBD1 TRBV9 ASSVRRQGAGELF
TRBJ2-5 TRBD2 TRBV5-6 ASSLIGRGETQY
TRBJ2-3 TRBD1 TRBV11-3 ASSLGVGTDTDTQY
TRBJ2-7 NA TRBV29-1 SVEADTVYEQY
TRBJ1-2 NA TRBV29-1 SVKGGLVLGYT
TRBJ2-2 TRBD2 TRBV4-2 ASSRGGTSVNTGELF
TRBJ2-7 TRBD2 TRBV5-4 ASSQDLASGYPREQY
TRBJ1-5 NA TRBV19 ASSGWTHQEPQH
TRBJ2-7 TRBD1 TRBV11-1 ASSLAEGGQGVTSYEQY
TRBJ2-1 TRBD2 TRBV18 ASSVTSGAYNEQF
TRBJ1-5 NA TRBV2 ASSDTTRNQPQH
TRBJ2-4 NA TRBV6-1 ASSAGPLAKNIQY
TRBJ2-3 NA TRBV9 ASSSRDIRGTDTQY
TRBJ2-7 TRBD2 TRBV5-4 ASSLAGGGQQY
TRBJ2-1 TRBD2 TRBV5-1 ASCLAGGPGYNEQF
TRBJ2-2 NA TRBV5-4 ASSRTSTGELF
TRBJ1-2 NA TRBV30 AWKGYNYGYT
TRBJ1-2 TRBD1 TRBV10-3 AISDGTGTGYT
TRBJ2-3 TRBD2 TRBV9 ASSTPSGRVVDTQY
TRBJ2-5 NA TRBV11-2 ASSFPGLETQY
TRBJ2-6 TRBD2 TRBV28 ASSLYGGDANVLT
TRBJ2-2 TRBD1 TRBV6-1 ASRGQHGELF
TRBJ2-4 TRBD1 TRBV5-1 ASSLGDRVAKNIQY
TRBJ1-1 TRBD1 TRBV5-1 ASSLAGQENTEAF
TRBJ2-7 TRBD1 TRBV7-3 ASSQTGGPYEQY
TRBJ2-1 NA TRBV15 ATSKGPRFVEQF
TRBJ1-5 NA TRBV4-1 ASSQVGDQPQH
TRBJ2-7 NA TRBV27 ASSPSGMGYEQY
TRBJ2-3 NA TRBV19 ASSMGAGATDTQY
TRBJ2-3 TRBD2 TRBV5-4 ASSLAGLAGVVDTQY
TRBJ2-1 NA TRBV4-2 ASSQATYNEQF
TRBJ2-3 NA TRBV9 ASSAARAAAFGPPDTQY
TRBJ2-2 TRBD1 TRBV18 ASSPSTGATGELF
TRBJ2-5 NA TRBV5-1 ASSSTGNMGETQY
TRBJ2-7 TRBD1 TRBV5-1 ASSPTGGTAYEQY
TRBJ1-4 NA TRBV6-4 ASSPGVGGKLF
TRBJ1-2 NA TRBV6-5 ASSYGEGSYGYT
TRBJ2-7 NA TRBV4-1 ASSQERVTYEQY
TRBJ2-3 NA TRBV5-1 ASHGGVADTQY
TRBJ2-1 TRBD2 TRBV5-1 ASSSGTSGSEQF